The 27 T cell receptor beta chains reported below all come from one sample, sequenced in a study of cytomegalovirus exposure and HLA in healthy donors. With 60 Vbeta and 13 Jbeta primers, the PCR was carried out. Assay used: immunoSEQ multiplex PCR; TCRdb lists only in-frame clones, some missing. Seen here are approximately 150,000 clones, approximately 79% observed once, and the top ten hold around 1.7%. The sample taken for sequencing was PBMCs. The receptors were gathered from a woman in her 30s in good health and CMV-seronegative.

V usage is TRBV9 and J usage is TRBJ1-2; D gene ambiguous. Germline V gene data show CDR1 as SGDLS and CDR2 as YYNGEE. This CDR3 has 14 amino acids. Trimming left V 0 bases short and J 8 bases short, with 14 bases between. This chain's CDR3 is CASSVGPLGKGYTF. In DNA form, the CDR3 reads TGTGCCAGCAGCGTAGGCCCCCTCGGGAAAGGCTACACCTTC.

The CDR3 DNA sequence: TGTGCCAGCAGGCCGGGACAGGGCCACTATGGCTACACCTTC. This translates into CASRPGQGHYGYTF. The chain has TRBV6-5 and TRBJ1-2; TRBD1 matches 9 bases. The CDR3 totals 14 residues. Germline assignment: CDR1 MNHEY and CDR2 SVGAGI. The V segment lost 6 bases and the J segment 3 bases; nucleotides outside the gene matches: 5.

The chain employs TRBV6-4 and TRBJ1-1; possibly TRBD1 for D (6 bases). The V end was cut by 9 bases, the J end by 4 bases, with 15 bases between. CDR1 is MRHNA and CDR2 is SNTAGT in the germline V gene. The CDR3 has 13 residues. In nucleotides, the CDR3 is TGTGCCAGTGTAGAGGGGGGGAGCACTGAAGCTTTCTTT. Translating it yields CASVEGGSTEAFF.

This clone has a handful of counts. The gene calls are TRBV6-1 and TRBJ2-1; a weak D match, TRBD2 (5 bases). The CDR3 has 15 residues. Germline CDR1 is MNHNS and CDR2 is SASEGT. V shed 6 bases and J shed 1 base, with 13 bases lying between them. The CDR3 here is CASSSGRDSYNEQFF. As DNA, the CDR3 is TGTGCCAGCAGCTCGGGGAGAGATTCCTACAATGAGCAGTTCTTC.

The chain has TRBV5-1 and TRBJ1-2; D gene uncertain. The CDR3 contains 10 residues. CDR1 is SGHRS, CDR2 YFSETQ, per germline. V shed 6 bases and J shed 7 bases, with 7 bases lying between them. CDR3 residues: CASTLFGYTF. As DNA, the CDR3 is TGCGCCAGCACCCTCTTTGGCTACACCTTC.

This clone was seen only a few times. The CDR3 loop reads CASSSRRGEGYGYTF. CDR3 bases: TGTGCCAGCAGCTCCCGCAGGGGCGAGGGCTATGGCTACACCTTC. This sequence joins TRBV5-5 and TRBJ1-2; TRBD1 is a possible D gene (6 bases). The V end was cut by 3 bases, the J end by 4 bases, with 16 bases between. Germline V gives CDR1 SGHKS, CDR2 YYEKEE (reference sequence). This CDR3 is 15 amino acids long.

DNA of the CDR3: TGCAGCGTTGGGGGACACAGGGGGGGCTACGAGCAGTACTTC. Translated, it gives CSVGGHRGGYEQYF. The J gene is TRBJ2-7, the V gene TRBV29-1, with D perhaps matching TRBD1 (8 bases). Germline V gives CDR1 SQVTM, CDR2 ANQGSEA. The CDR3 runs to 14 residues. V was clipped by 4 bases and J by 3 bases, with 16 bases between them.

The chain couples TRBV11-2 to TRBJ1-5; 9 bases are a match to TRBD1. The CDR3 length is 19 residues. Germline CDR1 SGHAT, CDR2 FQNNGV. The V segment lost 2 bases and the J segment 1 base; nucleotides outside the gene matches: 12. The CDR3 loop is CASSLTTGGANQSNQPQHF. Written as DNA, the CDR3 is TGTGCCAGCAGCTTAACTACAGGGGGCGCAAATCAGAGCAATCAGCCCCAGCATTTT.

This clone has only a few counts. The chain combines TRBV5-4 with TRBJ1-4; D unclear. Trimming removed 4 bases from V and 6 bases from J, with 10 bases in between. This CDR3 has 13 residues. Germline V gives CDR1 SGHNT, CDR2 YYREEE (reference sequence). The CDR3 bases are TGTGCCAGCAGCCCCGGGGTCGATGAAAAACTGTTTTTT. Translated, it gives CASSPGVDEKLFF.

This sequence joins TRBV18 and TRBJ1-1, with D possibly TRBD1 on 6 matching bases. CDR3 length equals 15 residues. Germline V CDR1 and CDR2: KGHSH, LQKENI. The V end was cut by 3 bases, the J end by 0 bases, with 11 bases between. CDR3 loop: CASSPIGQMNTEAFF. The CDR3 DNA follows: TGTGCCAGCTCACCCATCGGACAGATGAACACTGAAGCTTTCTTT.

J is TRBJ1-4 and V is TRBV11-2, with a weak D call TRBD1 (5 bases). This CDR3 is 13 amino acids long. Trimming removed 5 bases from V and 8 bases from J, with 12 bases in between. Looked up from germline, CDR1 is SGHAT and CDR2 is FQNNGV. The CDR3 region is CASSPGTYEKLFF. CDR3 sequence (DNA): TGTGCCAGCAGCCCCGGGACTTACGAAAAACTGTTTTTT.

The V gene is TRBV21-1, the J gene TRBJ1-2. TRBV21-1 is tagged as a pseudogene. This CDR3 is built from 13 residues. CDR3 amino acids: CASRNGGDYGYTF. In DNA, the CDR3 is TGTGCCAGCCGTAACGGGGGGGACTATGGCTACACCTTC.

This clone was recorded once. V and J are TRBV6-1 and TRBJ2-7; no firm D call. Trimming pared 3 bases from V and 7 bases from J, leaving 7 bases between. This CDR3 is 11 amino acids long. CDR1 and CDR2 from the germline V gene are MNHNS and SASEGT. The CDR3 reads CASSEMREQYF. The DNA for the CDR3 is TGTGCCAGCAGTGAGATGCGGGAGCAGTACTTC.

This clone was recorded only once. V gene TRBV5-1 combines with J gene TRBJ1-5; D ambiguous. CDR1 and CDR2 from the germline V gene are SGHRS and YFSETQ. Trimming removed 0 bases from V and 4 bases from J, with 5 bases in between. The CDR3 consists of 13 residues. The CDR3 protein is CASSLDSNQPQHF. DNA of the CDR3: TGCGCCAGCAGCTTGGACAGTAATCAGCCCCAGCATTTT.

This rearrangement joins TRBV27 to TRBJ1-6; 8 bases match TRBD1. The CDR3 length is 16 residues. Per the germline V gene, CDR1 is MNHEY and CDR2 is SMNVEV (reference sequence). J lost 7 bases, V lost 2 bases, and 7 bases had no gene match. The CDR3 DNA reads as TGTGCCAGCAGTTTAAGCCAGGGGGCCCCAAATTCACCCCTCCACTTT. Its translation: CASSLSQGAPNSPLHF.

CDR3 coding DNA: TGTGCCAGCAGCGACCGGGACAGGGGGGGGTTTGCAACTAATGAAAAACTGTTTTTT. Translating it yields CASSDRDRGGFATNEKLFF. The rearrangement uses TRBV9 and TRBJ1-4; 11 nucleotides line up with TRBD1. Per germline, CDR1 SGDLS and CDR2 YYNGEE. This CDR3 region has 19 residues. The V gene end was trimmed by 3 bases and the J gene end by 0 bases; junction bases not matched to a gene: 10. Filled out from reference TRBV9 and TRBJ1-4, the complete variable domain reads DSGVTQTPKHLITATGQRVTLRCSPRSGDLSVYWYQQSLDQGLQFLIQYYNGEERAKGNILERFSAQQFPDLHSELNLSSLELGDSALYFCASSDRDRGGFATNEKLFFGSGTQLSVL.

The chain carries TRBV6-1 and TRBJ2-4, with 13 positions matching TRBD2. V was pared by 3 bases and J by 0 bases, with 5 bases of the junction left unmatched. The CDR3 sequence is 18 residues long. Germline CDR1 reads MNHNS; CDR2 reads SASEGT. CDR3 sequence (DNA): TGTGCCAGCAGTGAGGGACTAGCGGGGCCCGTAGCCAAAAACATTCAGTACTTC. It yields the protein CASSEGLAGPVAKNIQYF.

The chain recombines TRBV5-6 with TRBJ2-1, with D hard to call. V was shortened by 1 base and J by 10 bases, with 6 bases between the two germline ends. CDR1 and CDR2 (germline): SGHDT, YYEEEE. CDR3 length: 11 residues. The CDR3 sequence: CASSLLLEQFF. The CDR3 DNA reads as TGTGCCAGCAGCTTGCTCCTAGAGCAGTTCTTC.

This clone came up a few times. The rearrangement uses TRBV7-9 and TRBJ2-3; TRBD2 agrees at 7 bases. The junction had 6 bases not matched to a gene; V was cut back by 1 base and J by 2 bases. The CDR3 sequence is 16 residues long. Germline-derived CDR1 and CDR2 are SEHNR and FQNEAQ (reference sequence). DNA for the CDR3: TGTGCCAGCAGCTTAGATGAGCGGGGAGTCACAGATACGCAGTATTTT. Translating it yields CASSLDERGVTDTQYF. The whole variable domain, filled in from reference TRBV7-9 and TRBJ2-3, reads DTGVSQNPRHKITKRGQNVTFRCDPISEHNRLYWYRQTLGQGPEFLTYFQNEAQLEKSRLLSDRFSAERPKGSFSTLEIQRTEQGDSAMYLCASSLDERGVTDTQYFGPGTRLTVL.

This clone was seen only once. The chain recombines TRBV10-2 with TRBJ2-5; 7 bases are a match to TRBD2. CDR1 is WSHSY, CDR2 SAAADI, per germline. V lost 9 bases, J lost 2 bases, and 6 bases stayed unmatched. CDR3 length: 13 amino acids. The CDR3 DNA is TGCGCCAGTGGGAGGGTGGGGCAAGAGACCCAGTACTTC. Its translation is CASGRVGQETQYF.

This chain links TRBV7-8 with TRBJ2-5; 11 positions agree with TRBD2. Losses at the gene ends were 1 base for V and 6 bases for J; bases not matched to a gene: 10. The germline CDR1 and CDR2 sequences are SGHVS and FQNEAQ. This CDR3 comprises 17 residues. CDR3 amino acids: CASSLVAGGPSWKTQYF. CDR3 DNA sequence: TGTGCCAGCAGCTTAGTAGCGGGGGGGCCTTCGTGGAAGACCCAGTACTTC.

The chain recombines TRBV19 with TRBJ1-1, with D possibly being TRBD1 (6 bases). V shed 6 bases and J shed 4 bases, with 21 bases lying between them. The CDR3 consists of 16 residues. Germline V CDR1 and CDR2: LNHDA, SQIVND (reference sequence). CDR3 sequence: CASRNPHRDRFTEAFF. The CDR3 DNA is TGTGCCAGTAGAAACCCTCACAGAGACAGGTTCACTGAAGCTTTCTTT.

This clone showed up just once. The chain links TRBV7-6 to TRBJ2-3, with 8 nucleotides matching TRBD2. Unmatched junction bases numbered 8, after V lost 4 bases and J lost 2 bases. CDR3 length: 16 amino acids. The germline V gene encodes CDR1 SGHVS and CDR2 FNYEAQ. Here the CDR3 reads CASSSVAGGPTDTQYF. Here the CDR3 DNA reads TGTGCCAGCAGCTCAGTGGCGGGGGGACCCACAGATACGCAGTATTTT.

Only a few counts were recorded for this clone. V is TRBV6-5 and J is TRBJ1-1; D may be TRBD1 (6 bases). Germline CDR1 reads MNHEY; CDR2 reads SVGAGI. The V end lost 4 bases, the J end lost 4 bases, and 16 bases lay between the germline ends. This CDR3 spans 15 amino acids. The CDR3 is CASSWERGPGTEAFF. DNA for the CDR3: TGTGCCAGCAGTTGGGAGCGGGGGCCGGGCACTGAAGCTTTCTTT.

The chain uses TRBV27 and TRBJ2-1; 8 bases match TRBD1. The CDR3 contains 12 residues. Unmatched junction bases numbered 8, after V lost 5 bases and J lost 14 bases. The germline gives CDR1 MNHEY, CDR2 SMNVEV (reference sequence). The CDR3 nucleotides read TGTGCCAGCAGTAAGGACAGGGCAGTAAAGTTCTTC. Translation gives CASSKDRAVKFF.

The chain carries TRBV19 and TRBJ2-3; D remains unclear. Trimming removed 7 bases at V and 2 bases at J, with 16 bases between. The CDR3 extends over 15 amino acids. From germline, CDR1 is LNHDA and CDR2 SQIVND (reference sequence). CDR3: CASTGQGEDTDTQYF. The CDR3 DNA is TGTGCCAGTACCGGTCAAGGAGAAGACACAGATACGCAGTATTTT.

The chain is built from TRBV19 and TRBJ2-7, with a possible D match to TRBD1 (6 bases). The V end was cut by 3 bases, the J end by 7 bases, with 16 bases between. The CDR3 totals 14 residues. CDR1 is LNHDA and CDR2 is SQIVND in the germline V gene (reference sequence). In DNA form, the CDR3 reads TGTGCCAGTAGTATCGGTCAGGGGAGTCCTGAGCAGTACTTC. Protein product: CASSIGQGSPEQYF.